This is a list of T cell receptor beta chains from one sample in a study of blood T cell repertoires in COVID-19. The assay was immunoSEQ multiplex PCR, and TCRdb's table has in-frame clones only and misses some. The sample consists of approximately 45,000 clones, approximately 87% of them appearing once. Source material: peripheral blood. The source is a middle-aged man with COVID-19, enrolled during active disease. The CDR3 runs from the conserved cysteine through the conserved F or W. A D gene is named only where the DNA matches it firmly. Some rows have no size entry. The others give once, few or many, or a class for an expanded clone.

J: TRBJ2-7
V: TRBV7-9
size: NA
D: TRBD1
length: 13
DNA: TGTGCCAGCAGTCGGACAGGGTCCTACGAGCAGTACTTC
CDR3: CASSRTGSYEQYF

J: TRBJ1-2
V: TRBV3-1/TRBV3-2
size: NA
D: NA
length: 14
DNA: TGTGCCAGCAGGCGTACAGGGTCTCACTATGGCTACACCTTC
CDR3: CASRRTGSHYGYTF

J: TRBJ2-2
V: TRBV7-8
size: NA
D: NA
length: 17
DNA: TGTGCCAGCAGCTTAGCGGGCGGGGGCCCGAACACCGGGGAGCTGTTTTTT
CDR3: CASSLAGGGPNTGELFF

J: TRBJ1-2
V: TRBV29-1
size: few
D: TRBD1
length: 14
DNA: TGCAGCGTTCCCAAGAACAGGGGGCAGGATGGCTACACCTTC
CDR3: CSVPKNRGQDGYTF

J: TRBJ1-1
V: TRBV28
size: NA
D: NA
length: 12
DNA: TGTGCCAGCAGTTTGGGGGCCACTGAAGCTTTCTTT
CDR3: CASSLGATEAFF

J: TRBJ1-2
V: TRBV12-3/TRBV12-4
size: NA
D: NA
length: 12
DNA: TGTGCCAGCAGTTCTACTAACTATGGCTACACCTTC
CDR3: CASSSTNYGYTF

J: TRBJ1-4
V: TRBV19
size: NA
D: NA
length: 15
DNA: TGTGCCAGTAGCCGACAGGCGAGAAGTAATGAAAAACTGTTTTTT
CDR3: CASSRQARSNEKLFF

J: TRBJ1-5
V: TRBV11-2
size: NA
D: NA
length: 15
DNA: TGTGCCAGCAGCTTAGATCTCCAGTATGGTCAGCCCCAGCATTTT
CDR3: CASSLDLQYGQPQHF

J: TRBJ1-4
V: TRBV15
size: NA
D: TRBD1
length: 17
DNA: TGTGCCACCAGCAGAGCAGGGGGTGACTGGGATAATGAAAAACTGTTTTTT
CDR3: CATSRAGGDWDNEKLFF

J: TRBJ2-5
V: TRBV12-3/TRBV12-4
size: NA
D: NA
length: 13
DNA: TGTGCCAGCAGTTACCTAGCTCTCCAGACCCAGTACTTC
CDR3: CASSYLALQTQYF

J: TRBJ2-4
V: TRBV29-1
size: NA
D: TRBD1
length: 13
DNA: TGCAGCGTTGCTAGACAGGGGGTCGGCATTCAGTACTTC
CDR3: CSVARQGVGIQYF

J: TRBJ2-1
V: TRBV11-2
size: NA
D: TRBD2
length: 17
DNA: TGTGCCAGCAGCGCCCTAGCGGGAGCAACGGTATCCAATGAGCAGTTCTTC
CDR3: CASSALAGATVSNEQFF

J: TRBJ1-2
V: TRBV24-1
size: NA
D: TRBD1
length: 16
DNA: TGTGCCACCAGTGATGGTGGACAGGGGGTCTACTATGGCTACACCTTC
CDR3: CATSDGGQGVYYGYTF

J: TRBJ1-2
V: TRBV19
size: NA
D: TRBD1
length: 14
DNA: TGTGCCAGTAGTCCGATGACAGGGAACTATGGCTACACCTTC
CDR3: CASSPMTGNYGYTF

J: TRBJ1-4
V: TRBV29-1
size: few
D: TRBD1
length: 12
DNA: TGCAGCGTTGAGGAGCAGGGGGGAAAACTGTTTTTT
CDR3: CSVEEQGGKLFF

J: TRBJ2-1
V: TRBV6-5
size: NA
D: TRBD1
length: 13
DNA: TGTGCCAGCAGCGACGGGACAGGGAATGAGCAGTTCTTC
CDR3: CASSDGTGNEQFF

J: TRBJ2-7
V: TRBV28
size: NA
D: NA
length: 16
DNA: TGTGCCAGCAGTTACGGGGGAGGCCAGCTCTCCTACGAGCGGTACTTC
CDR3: CASSYGGGQLSYERYF

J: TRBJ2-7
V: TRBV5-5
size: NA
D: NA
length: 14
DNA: TGTGCCAGCAGTCCTGCAGGGGAACCCTACGAGCAGTACTTC
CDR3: CASSPAGEPYEQYF

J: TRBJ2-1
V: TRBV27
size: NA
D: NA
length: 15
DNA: TGTGCCAGCAAGTACTTTTCGAGCTCCTACAATGAGCAGTTCTTC
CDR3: CASKYFSSSYNEQFF

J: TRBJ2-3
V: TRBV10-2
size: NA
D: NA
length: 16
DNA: TGCGCCAGCAGCCCCCTACTTGACACTGGCACAGATACGCAGTATTTT
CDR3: CASSPLLDTGTDTQYF

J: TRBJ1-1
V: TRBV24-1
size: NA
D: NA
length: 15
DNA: TGTGCCACCAGAACGGGTGAGGGAGACTTTCCTGAAGCTTTCTTT
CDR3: CATRTGEGDFPEAFF

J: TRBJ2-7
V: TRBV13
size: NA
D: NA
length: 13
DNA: TGTGCCAGCAGCTCCAACGTGGGCCGCGAGCAGTACTTC
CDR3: CASSSNVGREQYF

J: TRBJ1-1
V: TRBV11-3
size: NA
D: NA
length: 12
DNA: TGTGCCAGCAGCGCCGGCGGGACTGAAGCTTTCTTT
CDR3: CASSAGGTEAFF

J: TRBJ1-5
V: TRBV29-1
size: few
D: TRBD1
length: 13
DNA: TGCAGCGTGGCAGGGGGGAGCAATCAGCCCCAGCATTTT
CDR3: CSVAGGSNQPQHF

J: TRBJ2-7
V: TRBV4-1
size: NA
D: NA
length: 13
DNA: TGCGCCAGCAGCCAAGATAGAGGGTACGAGCAGTACTTC
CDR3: CASSQDRGYEQYF

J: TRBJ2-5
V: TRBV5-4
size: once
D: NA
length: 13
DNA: TGTGCCAGCAGCTCTAACAGGGACGAGACCCAGTACTTC
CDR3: CASSSNRDETQYF

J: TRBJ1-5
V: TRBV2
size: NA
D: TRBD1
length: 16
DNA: TGTGTCAGCAGTGAAGCTCAGGGGGCGGGCAGAGAGCCCCAGCATTTT
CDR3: CVSSEAQGAGREPQHF

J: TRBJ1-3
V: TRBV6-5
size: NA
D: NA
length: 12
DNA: TGTGCCAGCACAGGAATCGAAAACACCATATATTTT
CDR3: CASTGIENTIYF

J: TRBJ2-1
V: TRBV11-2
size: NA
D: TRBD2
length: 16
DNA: TGTGCCAGCAGCCGTAGCGGGGGGGCGAGATACAATGAGCAGTTCTTC
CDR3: CASSRSGGARYNEQFF

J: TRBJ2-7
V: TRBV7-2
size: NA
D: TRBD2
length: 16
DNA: TGTGCCAGCAGCTTAGCCCTAGCGGGAGGGCCAAGGGAGCAGTACTTC
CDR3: CASSLALAGGPREQYF

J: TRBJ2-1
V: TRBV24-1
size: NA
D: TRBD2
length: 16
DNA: TGTGCCACCAGTAAGACCGGGACTACCACCTACAATGAGCAGTTCTTC
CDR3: CATSKTGTTTYNEQFF

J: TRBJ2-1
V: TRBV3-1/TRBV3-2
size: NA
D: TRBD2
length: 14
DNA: TGTGCCAGCACTATGGGACTAGCGGGAGGGGAGCAGTTCTTC
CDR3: CASTMGLAGGEQFF

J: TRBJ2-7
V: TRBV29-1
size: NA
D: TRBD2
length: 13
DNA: TGCAGCGGCTACGGGACTAGCTCCCACGAGCAGTACTTC
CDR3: CSGYGTSSHEQYF

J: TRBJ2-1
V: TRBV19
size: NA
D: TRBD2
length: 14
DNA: TGTGCCAGTAGTCTACTAGCGGGGATCAATGAGCAGTTCTTC
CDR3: CASSLLAGINEQFF

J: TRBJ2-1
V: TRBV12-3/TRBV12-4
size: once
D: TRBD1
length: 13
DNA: TGTGCCAGCAGCCTCGGGACAGGGAATGAGCAGTTCTTC
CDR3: CASSLGTGNEQFF

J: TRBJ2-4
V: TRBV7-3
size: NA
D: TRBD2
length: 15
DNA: TGTGCCAGCAGCTTACAAGCGGGAGGGGAAAACATTCAGTACTTC
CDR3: CASSLQAGGENIQYF

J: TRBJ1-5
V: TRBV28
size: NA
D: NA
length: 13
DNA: TGTGCCAGCAGTCGCAGTTCCAATCAGCCCCAGCATTTT
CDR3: CASSRSSNQPQHF

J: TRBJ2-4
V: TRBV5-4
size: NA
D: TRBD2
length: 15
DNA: TGTGCCAGCAGCCCGGGGGGGGTAGCCAAAAACATTCAGTACTTC
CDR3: CASSPGGVAKNIQYF

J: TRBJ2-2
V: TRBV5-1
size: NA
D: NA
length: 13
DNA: TGCGCCAGCAGCTTTGACGCGGTGGGGGAGCTGTTTTTT
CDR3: CASSFDAVGELFF

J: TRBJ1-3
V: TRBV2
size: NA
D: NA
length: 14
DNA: TGTGCCAGCAAGACGGGGTTTTCTGGAAACACCATATATTTT
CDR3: CASKTGFSGNTIYF

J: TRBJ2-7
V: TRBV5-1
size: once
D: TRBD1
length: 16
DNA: TGCGCCAGCAGCTTGGGGGGGACAGGGGTAGCCTACGAGCAGTACTTC
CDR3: CASSLGGTGVAYEQYF

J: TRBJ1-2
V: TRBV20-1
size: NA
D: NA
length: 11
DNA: TGCAGTGCTGAGGGCGGGCAAGGCTACACCTTC
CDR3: CSAEGGQGYTF

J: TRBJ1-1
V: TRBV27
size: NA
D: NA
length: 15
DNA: TGTGCCAGCAGTGCCTCGGGGGTCTTGAACACTGAAGCTTTCTTT
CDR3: CASSASGVLNTEAFF

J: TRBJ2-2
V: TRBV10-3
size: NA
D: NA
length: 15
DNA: TGTGCCATCAGTGAGGGGGGAGGCAACACCGGGGAGCTGTTTTTT
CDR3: CAISEGGGNTGELFF

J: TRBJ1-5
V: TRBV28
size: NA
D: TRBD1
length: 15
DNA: TGTGCCAGCAACCCCCGACAGGGGGCCGTTCAGCCCCAGCATTTT
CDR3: CASNPRQGAVQPQHF

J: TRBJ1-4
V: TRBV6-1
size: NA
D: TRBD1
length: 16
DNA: TGTGCCAGCAGTGAAGAATCGGCAGGGGGATGGGAAAAACTGTTTTTT
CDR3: CASSEESAGGWEKLFF

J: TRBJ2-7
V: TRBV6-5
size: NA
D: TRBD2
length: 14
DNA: TGTGCCAGCGGGCTGAGGAGCGGGGAGGTCGAGCAGTACTTC
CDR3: CASGLRSGEVEQYF

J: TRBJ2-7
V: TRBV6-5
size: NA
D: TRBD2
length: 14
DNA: TGTGCCAGCACATTCCGGCGGGAGGTAGCCGAGCAGTACTTC
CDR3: CASTFRREVAEQYF

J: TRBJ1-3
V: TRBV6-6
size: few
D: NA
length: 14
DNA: TGTGCCAGCAGTCGATCTGGCCCGGGAAACACCATATATTTT
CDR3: CASSRSGPGNTIYF

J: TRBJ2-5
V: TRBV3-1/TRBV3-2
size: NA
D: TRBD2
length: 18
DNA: TGTGCCAGCAGCCAAGATGGGACTAGCGGGAGGATTTGGGAGACCCAGTACTTC
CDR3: CASSQDGTSGRIWETQYF

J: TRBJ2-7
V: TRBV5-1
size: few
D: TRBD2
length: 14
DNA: TGCGCCAGCAGAAGCGGGAGGGACTCCTACGAGCAGTACTTC
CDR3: CASRSGRDSYEQYF

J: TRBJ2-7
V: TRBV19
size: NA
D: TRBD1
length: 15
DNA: TGTGCCAGTAGTACTTTACAGGGGGCTAGCGACGAGCAGTACTTC
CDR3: CASSTLQGASDEQYF